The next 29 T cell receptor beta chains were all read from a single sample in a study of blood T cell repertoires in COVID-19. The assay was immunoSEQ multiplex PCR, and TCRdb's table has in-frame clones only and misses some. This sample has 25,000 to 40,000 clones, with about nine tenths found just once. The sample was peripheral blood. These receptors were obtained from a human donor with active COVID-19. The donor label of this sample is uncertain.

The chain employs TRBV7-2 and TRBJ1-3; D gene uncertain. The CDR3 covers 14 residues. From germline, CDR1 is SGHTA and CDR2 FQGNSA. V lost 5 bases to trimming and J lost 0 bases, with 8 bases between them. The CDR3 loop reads CASSPQFSGNTIYF. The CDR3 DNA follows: TGTGCCAGCAGCCCGCAGTTCTCTGGAAACACCATATATTTT.

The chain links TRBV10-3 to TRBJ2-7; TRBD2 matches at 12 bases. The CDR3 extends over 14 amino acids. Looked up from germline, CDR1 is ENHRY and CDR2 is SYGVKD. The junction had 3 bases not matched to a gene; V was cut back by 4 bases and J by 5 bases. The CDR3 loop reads CAISVTSGGNEQYF. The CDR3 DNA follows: TGTGCCATCAGTGTGACTAGCGGGGGTAACGAGCAGTACTTC.

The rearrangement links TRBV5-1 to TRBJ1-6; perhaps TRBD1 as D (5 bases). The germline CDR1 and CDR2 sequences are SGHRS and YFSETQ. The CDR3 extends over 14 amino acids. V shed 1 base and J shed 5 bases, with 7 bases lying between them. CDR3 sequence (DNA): TGCGCCAGCAGCTTGTCGGGGGATAATTCACCCCTCCACTTT. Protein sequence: CASSLSGDNSPLHF. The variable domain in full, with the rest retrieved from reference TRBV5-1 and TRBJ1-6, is KAGVTQTPRYLIKTRGQQVTLSCSPISGHRSVSWYQQTPGQGLQFLFEYFSETQRNKGNFPGRFSGRQFSNSRSEMNVSTLELGDSALYLCASSLSGDNSPLHFGNGTRLTVT.

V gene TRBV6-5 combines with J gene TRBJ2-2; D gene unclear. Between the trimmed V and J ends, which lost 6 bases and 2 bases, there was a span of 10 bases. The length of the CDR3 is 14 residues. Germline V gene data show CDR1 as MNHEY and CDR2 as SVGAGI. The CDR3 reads CASRLLSNTGELFF. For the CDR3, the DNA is TGTGCCAGCAGACTGTTATCCAACACCGGGGAGCTGTTTTTT.

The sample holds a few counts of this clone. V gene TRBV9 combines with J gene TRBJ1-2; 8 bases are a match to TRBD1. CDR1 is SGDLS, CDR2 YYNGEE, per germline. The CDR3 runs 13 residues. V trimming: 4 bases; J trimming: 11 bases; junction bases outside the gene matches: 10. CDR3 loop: CASSLLDRGRYTF. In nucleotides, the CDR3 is TGTGCCAGCAGCCTCTTAGACAGGGGTCGGTACACCTTC.

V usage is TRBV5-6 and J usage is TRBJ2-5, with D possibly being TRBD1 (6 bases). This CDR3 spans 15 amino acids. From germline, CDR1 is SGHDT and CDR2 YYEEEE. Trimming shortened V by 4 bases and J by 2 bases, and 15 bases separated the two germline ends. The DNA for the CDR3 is TGTGCCAGCAGCCGCCAAGGGACAACTCAAGAGACCCAGTACTTC. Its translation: CASSRQGTTQETQYF.

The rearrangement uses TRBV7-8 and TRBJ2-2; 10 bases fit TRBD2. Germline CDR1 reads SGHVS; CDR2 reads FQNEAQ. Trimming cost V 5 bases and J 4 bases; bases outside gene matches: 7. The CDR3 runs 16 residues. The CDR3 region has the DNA TGTGCCAGCAGCCCCCGGACTAGCGGCGGCACCGGGGAGCTGTTTTTT. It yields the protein CASSPRTSGGTGELFF.

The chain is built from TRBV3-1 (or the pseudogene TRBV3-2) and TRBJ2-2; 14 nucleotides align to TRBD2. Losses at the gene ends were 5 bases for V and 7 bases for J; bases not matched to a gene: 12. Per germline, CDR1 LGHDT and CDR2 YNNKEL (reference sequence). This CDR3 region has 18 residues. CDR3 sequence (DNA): TGTGCCAGCAGCGGAGGACTAGCGGGGGGCGTACGTAGCGGGGAGCTGTTTTTT. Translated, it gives CASSGGLAGGVRSGELFF.

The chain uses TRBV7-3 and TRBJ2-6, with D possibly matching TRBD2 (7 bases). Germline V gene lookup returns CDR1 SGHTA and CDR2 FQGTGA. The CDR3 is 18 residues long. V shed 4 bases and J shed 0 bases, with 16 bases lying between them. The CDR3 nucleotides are TGTGCCAGCAGCTCCTCCCCGGGGGGCTACTCTGGGGCCAACGTCCTGACTTTC. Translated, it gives CASSSSPGGYSGANVLTF.

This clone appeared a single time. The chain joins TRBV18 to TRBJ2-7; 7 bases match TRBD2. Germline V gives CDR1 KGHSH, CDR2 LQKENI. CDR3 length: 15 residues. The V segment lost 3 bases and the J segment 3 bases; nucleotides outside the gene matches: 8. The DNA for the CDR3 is TGTGCCAGCTCACCCCGCCCCGGGGGGTTCTACGAGCAGTACTTC. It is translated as CASSPRPGGFYEQYF. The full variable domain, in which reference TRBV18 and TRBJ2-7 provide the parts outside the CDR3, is NAGVMQNPRHLVRRRGQEARLRCSPMKGHSHVYWYRQLPEEGLKFMVYLQKENIIDESGMPKERFSAEFPKEGPSILRIQQVVRGDSAAYFCASSPRPGGFYEQYFGPGTRLTVT.

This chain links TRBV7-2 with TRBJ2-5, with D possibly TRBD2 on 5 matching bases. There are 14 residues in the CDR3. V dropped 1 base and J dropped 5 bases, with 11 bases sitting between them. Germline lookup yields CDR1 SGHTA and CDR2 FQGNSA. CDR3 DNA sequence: TGTGCCAGCAGCTTAGGGTCTAGCCGGGAGACCCAGTACTTC. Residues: CASSLGSSRETQYF.

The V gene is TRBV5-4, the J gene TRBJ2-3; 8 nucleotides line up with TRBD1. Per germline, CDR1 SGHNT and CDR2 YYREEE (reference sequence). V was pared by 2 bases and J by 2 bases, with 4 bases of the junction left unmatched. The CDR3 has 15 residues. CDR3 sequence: CASSFGQGDTDTQYF. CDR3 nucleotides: TGTGCCAGCAGCTTCGGACAGGGAGACACAGATACGCAGTATTTT.

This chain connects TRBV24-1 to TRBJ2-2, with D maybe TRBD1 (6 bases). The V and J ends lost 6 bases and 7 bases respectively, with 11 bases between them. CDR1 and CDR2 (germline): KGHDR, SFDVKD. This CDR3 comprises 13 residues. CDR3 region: CATSLGAVGELFF. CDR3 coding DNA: TGTGCCACCAGTTTGGGGGCGGTCGGGGAGCTGTTTTTT.

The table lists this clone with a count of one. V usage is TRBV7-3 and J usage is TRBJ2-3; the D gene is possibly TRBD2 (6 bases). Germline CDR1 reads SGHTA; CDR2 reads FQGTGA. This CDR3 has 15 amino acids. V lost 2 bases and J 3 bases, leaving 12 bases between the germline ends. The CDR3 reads CASSLVGSGTDTQYF. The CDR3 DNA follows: TGTGCCAGCAGCTTAGTCGGTAGCGGAACAGATACGCAGTATTTT.

This CDR3 reads CASSSLTGGPYEQYF. CDR3 in DNA: TGTGCCAGCAGTTCTCTGACGGGGGGGCCATACGAGCAGTACTTC. The rearrangement joins TRBV6-5 to TRBJ2-7, with 8 nucleotides matching TRBD2. Trimming removed 4 bases from V and 4 bases from J; junction bases left unmatched: 9. Germline CDR1 is MNHEY and CDR2 is SVGAGI. CDR3 size: 15 residues.

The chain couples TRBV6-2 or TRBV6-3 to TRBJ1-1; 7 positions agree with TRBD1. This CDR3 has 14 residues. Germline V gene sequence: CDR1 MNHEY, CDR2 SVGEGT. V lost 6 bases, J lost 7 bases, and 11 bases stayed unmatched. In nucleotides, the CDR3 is TGTGCCAGCAGCGAAACAGGGGATTCGATTGAAGCTTTCTTT. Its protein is CASSETGDSIEAFF.

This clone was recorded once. The DNA for the CDR3 is TGTGCCAGCTCACCAGTTGGCCTAGCGGGGGGCACCTACGAGCAGTACTTC. This sequence encodes CASSPVGLAGGTYEQYF. The V call is TRBV18, the J call TRBJ2-7; TRBD2 matches at 11 bases. Unmatched junction bases numbered 8, after V lost 2 bases and J lost 2 bases. The CDR3 spans 17 residues. From germline, CDR1 is KGHSH and CDR2 LQKENI.

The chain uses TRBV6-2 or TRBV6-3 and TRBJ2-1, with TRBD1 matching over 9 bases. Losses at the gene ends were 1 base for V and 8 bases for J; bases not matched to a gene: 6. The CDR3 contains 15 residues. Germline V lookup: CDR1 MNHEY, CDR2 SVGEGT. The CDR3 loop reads CASSYWDRASDEQFF. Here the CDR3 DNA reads TGTGCCAGCAGTTACTGGGACAGGGCATCGGATGAGCAGTTCTTC.

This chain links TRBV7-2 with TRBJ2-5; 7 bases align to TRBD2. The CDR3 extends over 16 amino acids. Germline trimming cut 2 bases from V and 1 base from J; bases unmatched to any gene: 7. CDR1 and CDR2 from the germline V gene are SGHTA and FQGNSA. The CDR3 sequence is CASSLWGGGVQETQYF. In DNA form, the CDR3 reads TGTGCCAGCAGCTTATGGGGGGGAGGAGTCCAAGAGACCCAGTACTTC.

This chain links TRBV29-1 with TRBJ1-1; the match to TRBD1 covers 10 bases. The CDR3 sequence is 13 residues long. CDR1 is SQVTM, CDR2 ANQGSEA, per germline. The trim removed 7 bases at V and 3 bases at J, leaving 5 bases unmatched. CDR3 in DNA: TGCAGCGCCGCGGGACAGGGGTACACTGAAGCTTTCTTT. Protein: CSAAGQGYTEAFF.

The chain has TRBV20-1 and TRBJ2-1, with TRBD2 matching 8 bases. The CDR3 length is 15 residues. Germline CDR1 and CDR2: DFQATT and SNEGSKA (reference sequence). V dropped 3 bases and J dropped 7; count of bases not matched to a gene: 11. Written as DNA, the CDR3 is TGCAGTGCTAGTCTGACGGGGGGGAGGGAAAATGAGCAGTTCTTC. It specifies CSASLTGGRENEQFF.

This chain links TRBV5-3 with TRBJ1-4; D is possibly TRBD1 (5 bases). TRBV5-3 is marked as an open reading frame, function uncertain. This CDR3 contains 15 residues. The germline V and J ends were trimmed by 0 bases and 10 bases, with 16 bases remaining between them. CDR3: CARSLVGRVRVKLFF. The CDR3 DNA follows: TGTGCCAGAAGCTTGGTGGGCAGGGTAAGGGTAAAACTGTTTTTT.

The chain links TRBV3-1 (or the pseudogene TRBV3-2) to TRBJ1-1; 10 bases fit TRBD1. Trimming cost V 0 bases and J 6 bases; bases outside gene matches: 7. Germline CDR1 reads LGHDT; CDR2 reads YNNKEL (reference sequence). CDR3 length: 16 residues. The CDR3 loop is CASSQDGIGQGAEAFF. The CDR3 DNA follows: TGTGCCAGCAGCCAAGACGGGATTGGACAGGGGGCTGAAGCTTTCTTT.

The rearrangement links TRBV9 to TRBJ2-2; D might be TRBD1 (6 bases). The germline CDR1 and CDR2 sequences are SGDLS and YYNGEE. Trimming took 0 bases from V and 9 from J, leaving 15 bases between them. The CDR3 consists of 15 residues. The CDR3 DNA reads TGTGCCAGCAGCGTAGGACAGGCCTCTAGCCGGGAGCTGTTTTTT. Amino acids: CASSVGQASSRELFF.

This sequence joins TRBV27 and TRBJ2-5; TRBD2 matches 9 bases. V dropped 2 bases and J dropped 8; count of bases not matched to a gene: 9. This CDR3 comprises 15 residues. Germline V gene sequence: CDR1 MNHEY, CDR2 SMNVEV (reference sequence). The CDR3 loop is CASSLAGGNFATQYF. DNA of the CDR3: TGTGCCAGCAGTTTAGCGGGGGGGAATTTTGCTACCCAGTACTTC.

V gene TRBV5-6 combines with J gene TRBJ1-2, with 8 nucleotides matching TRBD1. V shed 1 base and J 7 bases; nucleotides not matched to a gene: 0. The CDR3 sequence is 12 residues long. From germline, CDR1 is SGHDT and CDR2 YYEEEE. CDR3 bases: TGTGCCAGCAGCTTGACAGGGGGTGGCTACACCTTC. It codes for CASSLTGGGYTF.

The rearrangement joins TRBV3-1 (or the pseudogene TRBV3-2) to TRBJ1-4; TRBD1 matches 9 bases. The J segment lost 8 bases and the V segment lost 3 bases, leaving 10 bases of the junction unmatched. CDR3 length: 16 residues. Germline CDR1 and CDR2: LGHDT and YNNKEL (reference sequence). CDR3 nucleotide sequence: TGTGCCAGCAGCCACCCCCTGGGGGACAGGGACGAAAAACTGTTTTTT. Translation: CASSHPLGDRDEKLFF.

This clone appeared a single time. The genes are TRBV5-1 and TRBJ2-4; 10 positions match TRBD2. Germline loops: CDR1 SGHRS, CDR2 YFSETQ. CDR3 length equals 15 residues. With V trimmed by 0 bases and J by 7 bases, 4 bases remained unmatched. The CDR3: CASSLGSGGSNIQYF. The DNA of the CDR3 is TGCGCCAGCAGCTTGGGTAGCGGGGGGAGCAACATTCAGTACTTC.

The CDR3 nucleotides are TGTGCCAGCAGCAGGACTAGCGGGGGCGACACAGATACGCAGTATTTT. Translation gives CASSRTSGGDTDTQYF. The chain combines TRBV6-2 or TRBV6-3 with TRBJ2-3; 13 nucleotides line up with TRBD2. Looked up from germline, CDR1 is MNHEY and CDR2 is SVGEGT. The CDR3 sequence is 16 residues long. The trim removed 6 bases at V and 2 bases at J, leaving 5 bases unmatched.